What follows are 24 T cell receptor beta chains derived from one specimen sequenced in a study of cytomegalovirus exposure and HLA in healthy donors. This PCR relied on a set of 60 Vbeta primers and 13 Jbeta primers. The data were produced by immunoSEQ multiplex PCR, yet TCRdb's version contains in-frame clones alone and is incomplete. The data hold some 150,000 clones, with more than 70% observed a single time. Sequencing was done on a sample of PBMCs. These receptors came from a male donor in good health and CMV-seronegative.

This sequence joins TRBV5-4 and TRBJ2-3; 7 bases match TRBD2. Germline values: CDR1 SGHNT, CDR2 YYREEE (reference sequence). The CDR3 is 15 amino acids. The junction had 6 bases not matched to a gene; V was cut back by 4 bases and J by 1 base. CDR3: CASSPGGRGTDTQYF. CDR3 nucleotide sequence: TGTGCCAGCAGCCCGGGGGGACGCGGCACAGATACGCAGTATTTT.

CDR3 sequence: CAWNPGPAGNTIYF. DNA for the CDR3: TGTGCCTGGAATCCCGGACCCGCAGGGAACACCATATATTTT. The V call is TRBV30, the J call TRBJ1-3, with a tentative D call TRBD1 (5 bases). The V gene lost 4 bases and the J gene lost 7 bases, with 17 bases spanning the gap. Germline values: CDR1 GTSNPN, CDR2 SVGIG (reference sequence). The CDR3 totals 14 residues.

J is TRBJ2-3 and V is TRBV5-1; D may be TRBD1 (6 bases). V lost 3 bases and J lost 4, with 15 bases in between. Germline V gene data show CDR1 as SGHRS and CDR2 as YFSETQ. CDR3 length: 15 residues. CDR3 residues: CASSWGRGPADTQYF. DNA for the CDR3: TGCGCCAGCAGCTGGGGGCGAGGGCCCGCAGATACGCAGTATTTT.

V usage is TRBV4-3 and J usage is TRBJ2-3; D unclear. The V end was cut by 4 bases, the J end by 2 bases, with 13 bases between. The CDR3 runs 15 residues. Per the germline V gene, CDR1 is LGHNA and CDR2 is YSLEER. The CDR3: CASSPLLGNTDTQYF. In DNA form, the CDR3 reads TGCGCCAGCAGCCCCCTCCTAGGAAACACAGATACGCAGTATTTT.

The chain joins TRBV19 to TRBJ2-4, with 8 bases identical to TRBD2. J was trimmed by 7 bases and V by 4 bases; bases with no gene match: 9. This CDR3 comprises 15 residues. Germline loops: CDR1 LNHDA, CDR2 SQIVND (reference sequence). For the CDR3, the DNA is TGTGCCAGTAGTACCTTGAACGGGGGGGGGAACATTCAGTACTTC. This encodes CASSTLNGGGNIQYF.

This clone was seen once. Here the CDR3 DNA reads TGCGCCAGCAGCCGCCACGGGACAGGGACCTACGAGCAGTACTTC. This translates into CASSRHGTGTYEQYF. The rearrangement links TRBV5-1 to TRBJ2-7; 9 bases match TRBD1. V lost 4 bases to trimming and J lost 2 bases; unmatched junction nucleotides: 7. The CDR3 runs to 15 residues. Germline loops: CDR1 SGHRS, CDR2 YFSETQ.

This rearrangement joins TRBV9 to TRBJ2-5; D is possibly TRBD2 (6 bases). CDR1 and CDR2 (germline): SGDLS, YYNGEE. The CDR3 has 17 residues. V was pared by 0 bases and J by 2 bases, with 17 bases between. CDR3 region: CASSVESGGGSQETQYF. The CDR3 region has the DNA TGTGCCAGCAGCGTAGAGTCGGGCGGAGGGTCACAAGAGACCCAGTACTTC.

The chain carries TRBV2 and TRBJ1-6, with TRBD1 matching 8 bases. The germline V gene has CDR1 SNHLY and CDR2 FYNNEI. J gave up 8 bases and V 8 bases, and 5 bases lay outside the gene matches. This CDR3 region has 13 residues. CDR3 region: CASATGADSPLHF. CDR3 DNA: TGTGCCAGCGCGACAGGGGCGGATTCACCCCTCCACTTT.

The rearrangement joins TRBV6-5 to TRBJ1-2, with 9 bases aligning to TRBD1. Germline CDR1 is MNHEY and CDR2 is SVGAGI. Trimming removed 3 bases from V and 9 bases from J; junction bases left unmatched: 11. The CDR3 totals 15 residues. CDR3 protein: CASSYAPGQGMSYTF. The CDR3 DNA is TGTGCCAGCAGTTATGCCCCGGGACAGGGCATGAGCTACACCTTC.

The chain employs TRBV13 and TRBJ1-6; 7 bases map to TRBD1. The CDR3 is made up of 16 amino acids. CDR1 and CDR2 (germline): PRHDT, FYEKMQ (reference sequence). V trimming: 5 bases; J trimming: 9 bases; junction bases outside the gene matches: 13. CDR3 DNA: TGTGCCAGCAGCGATACCCGGGACAGAAGGGGTTCACCCCTCCACTTT. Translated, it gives CASSDTRDRRGSPLHF. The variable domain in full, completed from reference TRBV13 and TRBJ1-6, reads AAGVIQSPRHLIKEKRETATLKCYPIPRHDTVYWYQQGPGQDPQFLISFYEKMQSDKGSIPDRFSAQQFSDYHSELNMSSLELGDSALYFCASSDTRDRRGSPLHFGNGTRLTVT.

CDR3 region: CASSLDRGGGGKTQYF. The CDR3 DNA follows: TGCGCCAGCAGCTTGGATAGAGGCGGGGGGGGGAAGACCCAGTACTTC. This chain links TRBV5-1 with TRBJ2-5; 9 nucleotides match TRBD2. The germline gives CDR1 SGHRS, CDR2 YFSETQ. The CDR3 contains 16 residues. The V gene end was trimmed by 0 bases and the J gene end by 6 bases; junction bases not matched to a gene: 9.

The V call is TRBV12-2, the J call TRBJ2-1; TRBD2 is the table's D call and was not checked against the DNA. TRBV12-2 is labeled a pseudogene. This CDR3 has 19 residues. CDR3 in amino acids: CASRFRIKRSGVGDNEQFF. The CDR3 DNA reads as TGTGCAAGTCGCTTCCGGATTAAAAGGTCGGGGGTAGGAGACAATGAGCAGTTCTTC.

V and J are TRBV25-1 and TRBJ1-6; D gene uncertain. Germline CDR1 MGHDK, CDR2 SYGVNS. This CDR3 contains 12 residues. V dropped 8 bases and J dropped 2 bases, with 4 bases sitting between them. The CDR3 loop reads CASGAYNSPLHF. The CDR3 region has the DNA TGTGCCAGCGGAGCCTATAATTCACCCCTCCACTTT.

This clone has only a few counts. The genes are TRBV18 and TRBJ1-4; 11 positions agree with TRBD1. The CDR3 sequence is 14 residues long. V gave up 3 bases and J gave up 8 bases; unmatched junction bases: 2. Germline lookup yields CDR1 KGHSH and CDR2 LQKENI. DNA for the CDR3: TGTGCCAGCTCACCGGGGACAGGGGGAGAAAAACTGTTTTTT. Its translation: CASSPGTGGEKLFF.

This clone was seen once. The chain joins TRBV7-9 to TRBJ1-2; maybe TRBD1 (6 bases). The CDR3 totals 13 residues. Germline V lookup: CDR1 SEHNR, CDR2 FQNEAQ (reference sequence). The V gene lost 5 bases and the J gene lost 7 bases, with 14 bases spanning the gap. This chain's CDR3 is CASSTTGPGGYTF. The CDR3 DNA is TGTGCCAGCAGCACTACAGGGCCCGGTGGCTACACCTTC. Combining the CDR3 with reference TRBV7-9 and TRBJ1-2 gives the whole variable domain DTGVSQNPRHKITKRGQNVTFRCDPISEHNRLYWYRQTLGQGPEFLTYFQNEAQLEKSRLLSDRFSAERPKGSFSTLEIQRTEQGDSAMYLCASSTTGPGGYTFGSGTRLTVV.

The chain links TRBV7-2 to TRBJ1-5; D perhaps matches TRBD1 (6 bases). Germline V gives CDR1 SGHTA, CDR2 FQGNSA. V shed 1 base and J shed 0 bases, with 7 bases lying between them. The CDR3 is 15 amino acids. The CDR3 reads CASSLVGASNQPQHF. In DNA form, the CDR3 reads TGTGCCAGCAGCTTAGTGGGGGCTAGCAATCAGCCCCAGCATTTT.

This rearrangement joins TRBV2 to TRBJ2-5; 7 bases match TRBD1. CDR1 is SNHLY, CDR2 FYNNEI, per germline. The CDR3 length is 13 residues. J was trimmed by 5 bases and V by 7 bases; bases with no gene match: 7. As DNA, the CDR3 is TGTGCCAGCACCCTAGGGGGCGGGGAGACCCAGTACTTC. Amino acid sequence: CASTLGGGETQYF.

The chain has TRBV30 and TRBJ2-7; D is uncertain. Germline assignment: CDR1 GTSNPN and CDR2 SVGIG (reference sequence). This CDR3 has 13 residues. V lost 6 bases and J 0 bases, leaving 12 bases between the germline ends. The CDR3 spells CACLRGVSYEQYF. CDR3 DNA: TGTGCCTGTCTTCGAGGAGTCTCCTACGAGCAGTACTTC.

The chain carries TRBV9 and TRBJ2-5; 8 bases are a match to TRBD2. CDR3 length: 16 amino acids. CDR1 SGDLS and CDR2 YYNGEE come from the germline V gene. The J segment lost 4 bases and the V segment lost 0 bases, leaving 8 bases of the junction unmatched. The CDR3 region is CASSVAGGPGGETQYF. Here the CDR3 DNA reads TGTGCCAGCAGCGTAGCGGGGGGGCCTGGGGGAGAGACCCAGTACTTC.

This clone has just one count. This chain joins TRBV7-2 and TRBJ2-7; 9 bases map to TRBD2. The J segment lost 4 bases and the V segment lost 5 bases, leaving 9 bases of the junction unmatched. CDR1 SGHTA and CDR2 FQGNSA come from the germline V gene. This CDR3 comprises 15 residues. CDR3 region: CASSPATSGPYEQYF. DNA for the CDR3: TGTGCCAGCAGCCCCGCGACTAGCGGACCGTACGAGCAGTACTTC. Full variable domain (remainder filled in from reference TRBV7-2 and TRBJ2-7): GAGVSQSPSNKVTEKGKDVELRCDPISGHTALYWYRQSLGQGLEFLIYFQGNSAPDKSGLPSDRFSAERTGGSVSTLTIQRTQQEDSAVYLCASSPATSGPYEQYFGPGTRLTVT.

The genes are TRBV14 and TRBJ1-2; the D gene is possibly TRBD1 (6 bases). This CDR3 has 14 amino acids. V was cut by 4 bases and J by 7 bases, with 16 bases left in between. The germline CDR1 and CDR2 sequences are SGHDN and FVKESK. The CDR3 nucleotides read TGTGCCAGCAGCCCAAGAAGGGGGTTTGTTGGCTACACCTTC. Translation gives CASSPRRGFVGYTF.

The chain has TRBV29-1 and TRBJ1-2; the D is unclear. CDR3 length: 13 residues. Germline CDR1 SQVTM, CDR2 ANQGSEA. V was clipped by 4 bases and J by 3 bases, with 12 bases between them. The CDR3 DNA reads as TGCAGCGTTGGAGAGGGAGTCGACTATGGCTACACCTTC. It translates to CSVGEGVDYGYTF. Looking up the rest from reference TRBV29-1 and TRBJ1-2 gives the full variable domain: SAVISQKPSRDICQRGTSLTIQCQVDSQVTMMFWYRQQPGQSLTLIATANQGSEATYESGFVIDKFPISRPNLTFSTLTVSNMSPEDSSIYLCSVGEGVDYGYTFGSGTRLTVV.

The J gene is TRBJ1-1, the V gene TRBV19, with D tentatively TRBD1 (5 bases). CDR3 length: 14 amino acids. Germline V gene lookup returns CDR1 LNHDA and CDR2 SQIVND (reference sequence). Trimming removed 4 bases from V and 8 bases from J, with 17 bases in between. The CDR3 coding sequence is TGTGCCAGTAGTACCCAGACCGGGGGAAGAGAAGCTTTCTTT. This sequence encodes CASSTQTGGREAFF.

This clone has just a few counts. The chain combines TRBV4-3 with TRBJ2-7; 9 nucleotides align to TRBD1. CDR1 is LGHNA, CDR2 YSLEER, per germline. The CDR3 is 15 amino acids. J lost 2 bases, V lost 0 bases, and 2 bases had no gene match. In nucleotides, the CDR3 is TGCGCCAGCAGCCAAGAGGGACAGGGAGCCTACGAGCAGTACTTC. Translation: CASSQEGQGAYEQYF.